Following are 32 T cell receptor beta chains from one sample sequenced in a study of T-cell reconstitution after alpha-beta-depleted transplantation in children. A library of TCRbeta sequences, prepared with unique molecular identifiers, was generated. TCRdb re-derived calls from the PCR reads in MiXCR, one entry per CDR3 protein. In the table there are approximately 800,000 distinct CDR3 sequences, 16% of which are singletons. This sample comprised PBMCs, mostly from graft donor cells, obtained 360 days after TCRalphabeta/CD19-depleted stem cell transplant. These receptors came from a male patient under 18 who had a stem cell transplant for acute lymphoblastic leukemia, so the T cells may come from the graft donor.

This clonotype was recorded many times. This chain links TRBV27 with TRBJ2-7; D not certain. The V and J ends lost 4 bases and 3 bases respectively, with 13 bases between them. Germline V gene lookup returns CDR1 MNHEY and CDR2 SMNVEV (reference sequence). The CDR3 runs to 14 residues. The CDR3 spells CASSSWGSLYEQYF. CDR3 DNA sequence: TGTGCCAGCAGTTCCTGGGGTTCCCTCTACGAGCAGTACTTC.

This clonotype was counted a few times. The chain carries TRBV12-3 or TRBV12-4 and TRBJ1-2; D ambiguous. V was trimmed by 3 bases and J by 2 bases, leaving 13 bases between them. This CDR3 has 15 residues. CDR3: CASSFSSRGNYGYTF. The CDR3 region has the DNA TGTGCCAGCAGTTTCAGCAGCCGAGGGAACTATGGCTACACCTTC.

This chain uses TRBV2 with TRBJ2-2, with TRBD2 matching 9 bases. CDR1 is SNHLY, CDR2 FYNNEI, per germline. V lost 7 bases and J lost 6; bases outside the gene matches: 9. The CDR3 sequence is 15 residues long. The CDR3 sequence is CASKLAGRRAGELFF. CDR3 coding DNA: TGTGCCAGCAAACTAGCGGGCCGGCGGGCCGGGGAGCTGTTTTTT.

This clonotype was picked up a small number of times. The chain couples TRBV5-1 to TRBJ2-7; 8 nucleotides agree with TRBD2. Trimming removed 5 bases from V and 0 bases from J; junction bases left unmatched: 1. CDR3 length equals 13 residues. The germline V gene has CDR1 SGHRS and CDR2 YFSETQ. In DNA, the CDR3 is TGCGCCAGCAGGACTAGCGACTCCTACGAGCAGTACTTC. Protein sequence: CASRTSDSYEQYF.

The V call is TRBV4-1, the J call TRBJ2-7; 7 bases map to TRBD2. The CDR3 spans 16 residues. Germline V CDR1 and CDR2: MGHRA, YSYEKL. Trimming cost V 4 bases and J 6 bases; bases outside gene matches: 15. CDR3 in DNA: TGCGCCAGCAGCCCCTCCCGTGCGGGACTATCGGTCGAGCAGTACTTC. It yields the protein CASSPSRAGLSVEQYF.

The V call is TRBV7-8, the J call TRBJ2-7; TRBD2 matches 9 bases. Germline trimming cut 4 bases from V and 4 bases from J; bases unmatched to any gene: 11. CDR1 is SGHVS, CDR2 FQNEAQ, per germline. The CDR3 consists of 16 residues. The CDR3 DNA reads TGTGCCAGCAGCTCTATGTTAGGGCTAGCGGGATACGAGCAGTACTTC. The encoded protein is CASSSMLGLAGYEQYF.

This clonotype showed up just once. The rearrangement joins TRBV12-2 to TRBJ2-7; the table's D call, TRBD1, has no DNA check behind it. TRBV12-2 is annotated as a pseudogene. There are 12 residues in the CDR3. DNA for the CDR3: TGTGCAAGTCGCTTACCCCCGGGGGAGCAGTACTTC. Its protein product is CASRLPPGEQYF.

In this sample, this clonotype turned up many times. V gene TRBV9 combines with J gene TRBJ2-2; 10 bases are a match to TRBD2. The germline CDR1 and CDR2 sequences are SGDLS and YYNGEE. J was trimmed by 1 base and V by 3 bases; bases with no gene match: 3. The CDR3 covers 16 residues. The CDR3 DNA sequence: TGTGCCAGCAGCGAGCGACTAGCGGGGAACACCGGGGAGCTGTTTTTT. Its translation is CASSERLAGNTGELFF.

There are a few counts of this clonotype. The genes are TRBV5-6 and TRBJ2-7; D might be TRBD1 (5 bases). CDR1 is SGHDT and CDR2 is YYEEEE in the germline V gene. Trimming cost V 1 base and J 4 bases, with 15 bases left between them. This CDR3 comprises 15 residues. CDR3 region: CASSLLAGNPYEQYF. The CDR3 DNA sequence: TGTGCCAGCAGCTTGTTGGCAGGGAATCCTTACGAGCAGTACTTC.

This clonotype came up a few times. The rearrangement uses TRBV20-1 and TRBJ1-3, with D possibly TRBD1 on 6 matching bases. This CDR3 has 14 residues. Per the germline V gene, CDR1 is DFQATT and CDR2 is SNEGSKA (reference sequence). Deletions cut 6 bases from V and 1 base from J, with 13 bases between. The CDR3 bases are TGCAGTGCACAAGACAGGCTTTCTGGAAACACCATATATTTT. It encodes CSAQDRLSGNTIYF.

The CDR3 spells CASSWGGTEGHEQYF. DNA for the CDR3: TGTGCCAGCAGCTGGGGCGGGACGGAGGGCCACGAGCAGTACTTC. This chain joins TRBV11-1 and TRBJ2-7; tentatively, D is TRBD2 (6 bases). Germline V lookup: CDR1 SGHAT, CDR2 FQDESV (reference sequence). Between the trimmed V and J ends, which lost 4 bases and 5 bases, there was a span of 18 bases. This CDR3 has 15 residues.

This clonotype has only a few counts. The chain recombines TRBV20-1 with TRBJ2-6; the D gene is possibly TRBD1 (5 bases). Germline values: CDR1 DFQATT, CDR2 SNEGSKA (reference sequence). CDR3 length: 16 amino acids. V was clipped by 1 base and J by 0 bases, with 10 bases between them. The CDR3 sequence: CSARAQALSGANVLTF. In DNA, the CDR3 is TGCAGTGCTAGAGCACAGGCTCTCTCTGGGGCCAACGTCCTGACTTTC.

The rearrangement links TRBV12-3 or TRBV12-4 to TRBJ2-7; 11 positions agree with TRBD2. Trimming cost V 1 base and J 2 bases; bases outside gene matches: 4. The CDR3 extends over 16 amino acids. For the CDR3, the DNA is TGTGCCAGCAGTTTAGTACGACTAGCGGGGCCCTACGAGCAGTACTTC. Translating it yields CASSLVRLAGPYEQYF.

In DNA, the CDR3 is TGTGCCAGCAGCCAATATTTTGAGCAGTTCTTC. It is translated as CASSQYFEQFF. This rearrangement joins TRBV3-1 to TRBJ2-1; D unresolved. This CDR3 is built from 11 residues. V was shortened by 2 bases and J by 9 bases, with 5 bases between the two germline ends. Germline V gene lookup returns CDR1 LGHDT and CDR2 YNNKEL (reference sequence).

The genes are TRBV29-1 and TRBJ2-7; D might be TRBD2 (5 bases). The CDR3 has 10 residues. CDR1 is SQVTM and CDR2 is ANQGSEA in the germline V gene. The germline V and J ends were trimmed by 6 bases and 8 bases, with 11 bases remaining between them. CDR3 protein: CSVVTGKQYF. The CDR3 DNA sequence: TGCAGCGTCGTAACCGGGAAGCAGTACTTC.

This clonotype was seen only a few times. CDR3 sequence reads: CAGDRLQETQYF. In DNA, the CDR3 is TGTGCTGGGGACCGTCTTCAAGAGACCCAGTACTTC. V usage is TRBV30 and J usage is TRBJ2-5; perhaps D is TRBD1 or TRBD2 (5 bases each). CDR3 length: 12 amino acids. Looked up from germline, CDR1 is GTSNPN and CDR2 is SVGIG (reference sequence).

This clonotype was seen at least ten times. The chain has TRBV21-1 and TRBJ1-3. TRBV21-1 is classified as a pseudogene. This CDR3 is 16 amino acids long. CDR3 sequence reads: CASSKVFRCFGNTIYF. CDR3 bases: TGTGCCAGCAGCAAAGTCTTCAGGTGCTTTGGAAACACCATATATTTT.

This clonotype was observed a handful of times. This chain connects TRBV4-1 to TRBJ2-1; the match to TRBD2 covers 14 bases. The CDR3 is 17 residues long. V lost 1 base and J lost 6; bases outside the gene matches: 5. The V gene's germline CDR1 is MGHRA and CDR2 YSYEKL. CDR3 protein: CASSQVGGTSGGNEQFF. DNA of the CDR3: TGCGCCAGCAGCCAAGTAGGGGGGACTAGCGGGGGCAATGAGCAGTTCTTC.

This clonotype showed up just once. The chain recombines TRBV10-3 with TRBJ2-1, with 7 positions matching TRBD2. Germline trimming cut 0 bases from V and 0 bases from J; bases unmatched to any gene: 2. CDR3 length: 16 amino acids. CDR1 ENHRY and CDR2 SYGVKD come from the germline V gene. The CDR3 DNA reads as TGTGCCATCAGTGAGTCCCCGGGAGGCTCCTACAATGAGCAGTTCTTC. Translated: CAISESPGGSYNEQFF.

The chain recombines TRBV6-2 or TRBV6-3 with TRBJ2-1; D remains ambiguous. Germline V gene sequence: CDR1 MNHEY, CDR2 SVGEGT. Trimming took off 5 bases at V and 0 bases at J, with 26 bases between the two ends. The CDR3 covers 20 residues. CDR3 protein: CASSPRPYLESFNSYNEQFF. In nucleotides, the CDR3 is TGTGCCAGCAGTCCCCGACCATATTTAGAGAGCTTTAACTCCTACAATGAGCAGTTCTTC.

This clonotype has just a few counts. The chain has TRBV5-1 and TRBJ2-7; no definite D call. Trimming left V 0 bases short and J 2 bases short, with 15 bases between. Germline V CDR1 and CDR2: SGHRS, YFSETQ. The CDR3 loop spans 16 amino acids. CDR3 in DNA: TGCGCCAGCAGCTTGGCCTCGGTGAGGATGGCCTACGAGCAGTACTTC. Translating gives CASSLASVRMAYEQYF. The variable domain in full, with the rest retrieved from reference TRBV5-1 and TRBJ2-7, is KAGVTQTPRYLIKTRGQQVTLSCSPISGHRSVSWYQQTPGQGLQFLFEYFSETQRNKGNFPGRFSGRQFSNSRSEMNVSTLELGDSALYLCASSLASVRMAYEQYFGPGTRLTVT.

This clonotype was counted only a few times. The chain employs TRBV7-3 and TRBJ2-7; D call uncertain. Trimming left V 2 bases short and J 0 bases short, with 8 bases between. This CDR3 spans 14 amino acids. CDR1 SGHTA and CDR2 FQGTGA come from the germline V gene. For the CDR3, the DNA is TGTGCCAGCAGCTTAGACCAGAGCTCCTACGAGCAGTACTTC. Translating gives CASSLDQSSYEQYF.

V gene TRBV6-1 combines with J gene TRBJ2-7, with a possible D match to TRBD1 (5 bases). The CDR3 is made up of 10 amino acids. V was shortened by 2 bases and J by 10 bases, with 6 bases between the two germline ends. The germline V gene has CDR1 MNHNS and CDR2 SASEGT. CDR3 in amino acids: CASSEWTQYF. The CDR3 region has the DNA TGTGCCAGCAGTGAATGGACACAGTACTTC.

The CDR3 spells CASSLVGAGQETQYF. The CDR3 coding sequence is TGTGCCAGCAGCTTAGTGGGGGCCGGCCAAGAGACCCAGTACTTC. The gene calls are TRBV7-2 and TRBJ2-5; tentative D call: TRBD1 (6 bases). This CDR3 spans 15 amino acids. The germline V gene has CDR1 SGHTA and CDR2 FQGNSA. V was cut by 1 base and J by 1 base, with 10 bases left in between.

CDR3: CASSRMEVSGRSDEQFF. The CDR3 nucleotides are TGTGCCAGCAGTCGAATGGAGGTCAGCGGGAGGTCCGATGAGCAGTTCTTC. The chain carries TRBV27 and TRBJ2-1, with 9 bases fitting TRBD2. CDR3 length: 17 residues. V dropped 5 bases and J dropped 8; count of bases not matched to a gene: 16. Germline V gene lookup returns CDR1 MNHEY and CDR2 SMNVEV (reference sequence).

This clonotype was seen a handful of times. This chain links TRBV15 with TRBJ1-2, with a possible D match to TRBD1 (5 bases). From germline, CDR1 is LNHNV and CDR2 YYDKDF (reference sequence). The CDR3 is 15 residues long. V lost 0 bases and J lost 4, with 12 bases in between. CDR3 residues: CATSRDLGEGYGYTF. The DNA of the CDR3 is TGTGCCACCAGCAGAGATCTAGGGGAGGGCTATGGCTACACCTTC.

The table lists this clonotype with a few counts. V is TRBV12-3 or TRBV12-4 and J is TRBJ2-5, with D maybe TRBD2 (6 bases). The CDR3 is made up of 14 amino acids. The germline V and J ends were trimmed by 6 bases and 1 base, with 12 bases remaining between them. The CDR3 sequence: CASRATGLQETQYF. CDR3 coding DNA: TGTGCCAGCAGAGCGACGGGACTCCAAGAGACCCAGTACTTC.

The V gene is TRBV9, the J gene TRBJ2-2, with 7 bases fitting TRBD1. In germline, CDR1 is SGDLS, CDR2 YYNGEE. V lost 6 bases, J lost 3 bases, and 8 bases stayed unmatched. This CDR3 comprises 15 residues. The CDR3, as DNA: TGTGCCAGCACCAACCGGGACAGCTACACCGGGGAGCTGTTTTTT. This encodes CASTNRDSYTGELFF. Complete variable domain (other parts from reference TRBV9 and TRBJ2-2): DSGVTQTPKHLITATGQRVTLRCSPRSGDLSVYWYQQSLDQGLQFLIQYYNGEERAKGNILERFSAQQFPDLHSELNLSSLELGDSALYFCASTNRDSYTGELFFGEGSRLTVL.

This chain uses TRBV14 with TRBJ1-1; TRBD1 might be the D (6 bases). The length of the CDR3 is 14 residues. V shed 4 bases and J shed 3 bases, with 12 bases lying between them. The germline gives CDR1 SGHDN, CDR2 FVKESK. CDR3 in DNA: TGTGCCAGCAGCCGAGCAGGGGTGTACACTGAAGCTTTCTTT. Protein: CASSRAGVYTEAFF.

This clonotype was found a few times. The chain employs TRBV4-2 and TRBJ2-7, with TRBD2 matching over 7 bases. The CDR3 is 14 residues long. Germline V gene data show CDR1 as LGHNA and CDR2 as YNFKEQ. V lost 0 bases and J lost 6; bases outside the gene matches: 5. CDR3 residues: CASSQDLWGGEQYF. DNA for the CDR3: TGTGCCAGCAGCCAAGATCTATGGGGGGGCGAGCAGTACTTC.

This clonotype appeared a few times. The rearrangement uses TRBV29-1 and TRBJ2-1, with D perhaps TRBD2 (6 bases). Trimming pared 4 bases from V and 0 bases from J, leaving 13 bases between. CDR1 is SQVTM and CDR2 is ANQGSEA in the germline V gene. The CDR3 sequence is 15 residues long. The CDR3 sequence: CSVAGVTSSYNEQFF. For the CDR3, the DNA is TGCAGCGTTGCGGGGGTTACGAGCTCCTACAATGAGCAGTTCTTC.

A single count supports this clonotype. The V gene is TRBV27, the J gene TRBJ2-7; 12 bases are shared with TRBD1. Germline assignment: CDR1 MNHEY and CDR2 SMNVEV (reference sequence). J lost 1 base, V lost 4 bases, and 2 bases had no gene match. The CDR3 loop spans 15 amino acids. CDR3 in DNA: TGTGCCAGCAGTTGGGGACAGGGGGCTTCCTACGAGCAGTACTTC. Protein product: CASSWGQGASYEQYF.